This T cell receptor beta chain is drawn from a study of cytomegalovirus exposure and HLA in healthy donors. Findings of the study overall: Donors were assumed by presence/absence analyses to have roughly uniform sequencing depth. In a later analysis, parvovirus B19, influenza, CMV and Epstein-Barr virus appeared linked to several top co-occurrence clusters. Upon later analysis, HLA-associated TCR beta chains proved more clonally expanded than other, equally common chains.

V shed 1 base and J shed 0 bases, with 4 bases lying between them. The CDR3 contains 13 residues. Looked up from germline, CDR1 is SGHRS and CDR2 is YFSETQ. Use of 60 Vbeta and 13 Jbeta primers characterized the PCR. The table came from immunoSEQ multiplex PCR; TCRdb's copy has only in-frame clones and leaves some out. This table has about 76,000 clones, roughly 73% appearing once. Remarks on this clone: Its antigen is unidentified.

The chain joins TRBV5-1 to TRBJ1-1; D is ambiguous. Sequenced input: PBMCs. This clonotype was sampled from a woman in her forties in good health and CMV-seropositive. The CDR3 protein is CASSLFVNTEAFF. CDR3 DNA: TGCGCCAGCAGCTTGTTCGTGAACACTGAAGCTTTCTTT.